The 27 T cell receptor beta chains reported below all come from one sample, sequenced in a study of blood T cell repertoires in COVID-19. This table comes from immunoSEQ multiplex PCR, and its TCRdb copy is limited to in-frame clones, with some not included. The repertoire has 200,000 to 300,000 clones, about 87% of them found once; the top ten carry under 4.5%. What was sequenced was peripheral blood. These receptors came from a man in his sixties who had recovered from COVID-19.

The CDR3 region has the DNA TGCGCCAGCACCCCCCAGGGGGGCTATGGCTACACCTTC. This codes for CASTPQGGYGYTF. The chain joins TRBV10-2 to TRBJ1-2, with TRBD1 identical over 7 bases. The J segment lost 4 bases and the V segment lost 7 bases, leaving 6 bases of the junction unmatched. This CDR3 region has 13 residues. CDR1 and CDR2 (germline): WSHSY, SAAADI.

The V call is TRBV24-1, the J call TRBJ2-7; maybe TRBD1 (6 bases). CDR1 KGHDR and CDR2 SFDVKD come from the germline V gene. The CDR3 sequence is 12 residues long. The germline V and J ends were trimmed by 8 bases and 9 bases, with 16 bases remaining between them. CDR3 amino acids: CATIDRRWVQYF. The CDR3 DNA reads TGTGCCACCATCGACAGGAGGTGGGTGCAGTACTTC.

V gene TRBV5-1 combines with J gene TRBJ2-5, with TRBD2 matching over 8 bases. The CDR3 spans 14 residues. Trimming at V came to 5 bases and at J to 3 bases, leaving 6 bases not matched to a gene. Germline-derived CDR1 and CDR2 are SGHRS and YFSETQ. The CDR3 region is CASSSSGGEETQYF. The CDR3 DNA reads TGCGCCAGCAGTTCGAGCGGGGGTGAAGAGACCCAGTACTTC.

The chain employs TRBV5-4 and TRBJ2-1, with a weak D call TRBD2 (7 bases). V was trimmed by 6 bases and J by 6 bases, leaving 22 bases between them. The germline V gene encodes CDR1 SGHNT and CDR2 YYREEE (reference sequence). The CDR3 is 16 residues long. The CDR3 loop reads CASTLLGGGLGNEQFF. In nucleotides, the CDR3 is TGTGCCAGCACCCTATTAGGGGGGGGGCTAGGCAATGAGCAGTTCTTC.

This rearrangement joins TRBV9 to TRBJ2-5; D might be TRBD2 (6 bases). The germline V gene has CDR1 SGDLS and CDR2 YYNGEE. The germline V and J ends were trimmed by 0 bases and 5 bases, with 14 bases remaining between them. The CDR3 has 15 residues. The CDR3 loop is CASSVAGGDGETQYF. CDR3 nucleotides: TGTGCCAGCAGCGTAGCAGGAGGGGACGGGGAGACCCAGTACTTC.

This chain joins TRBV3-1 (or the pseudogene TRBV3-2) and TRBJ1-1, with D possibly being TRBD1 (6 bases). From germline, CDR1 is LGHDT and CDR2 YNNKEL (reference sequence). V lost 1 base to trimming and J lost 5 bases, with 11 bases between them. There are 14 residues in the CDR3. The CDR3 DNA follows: TGTGCCAGCAGCCAAGGGCAGGGGTCTACTGAAGCTTTCTTT. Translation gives CASSQGQGSTEAFF.

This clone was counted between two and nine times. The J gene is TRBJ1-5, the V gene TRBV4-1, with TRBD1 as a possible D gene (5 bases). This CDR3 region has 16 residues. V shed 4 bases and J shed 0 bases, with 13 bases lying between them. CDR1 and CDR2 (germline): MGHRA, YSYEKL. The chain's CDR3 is CASSPAGVNSNQPQHF. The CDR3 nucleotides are TGCGCCAGCAGCCCAGCGGGGGTAAATAGCAATCAGCCCCAGCATTTT.

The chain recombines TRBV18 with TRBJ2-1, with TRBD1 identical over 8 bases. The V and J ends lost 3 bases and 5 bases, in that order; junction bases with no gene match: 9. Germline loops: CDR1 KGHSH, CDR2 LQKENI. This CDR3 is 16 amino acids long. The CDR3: CASSPPQGQGDNEQFF. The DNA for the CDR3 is TGTGCCAGCTCACCGCCCCAAGGACAGGGCGACAATGAGCAGTTCTTC.

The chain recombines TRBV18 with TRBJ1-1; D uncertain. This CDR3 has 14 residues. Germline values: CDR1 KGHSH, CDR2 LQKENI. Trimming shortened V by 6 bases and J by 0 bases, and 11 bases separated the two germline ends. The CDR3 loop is CASSPTPVNTEAFF. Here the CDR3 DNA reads TGTGCCAGCTCCCCGACTCCAGTGAACACTGAAGCTTTCTTT.

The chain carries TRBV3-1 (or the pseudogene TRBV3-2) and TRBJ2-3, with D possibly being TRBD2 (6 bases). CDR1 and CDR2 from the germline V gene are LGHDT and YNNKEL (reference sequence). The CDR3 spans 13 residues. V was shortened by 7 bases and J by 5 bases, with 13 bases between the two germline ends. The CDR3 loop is CASNRGIGDTQYF. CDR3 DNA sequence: TGTGCCAGCAATCGGGGGATAGGAGATACGCAGTATTTT.

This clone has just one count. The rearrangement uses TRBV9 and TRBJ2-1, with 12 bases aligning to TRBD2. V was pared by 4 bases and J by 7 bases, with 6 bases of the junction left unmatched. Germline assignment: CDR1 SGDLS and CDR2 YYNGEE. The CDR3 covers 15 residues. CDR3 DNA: TGTGCCAGCAGCTCTAGCGGGGGGGCCGTAAATGAGCAGTTCTTC. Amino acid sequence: CASSSSGGAVNEQFF.

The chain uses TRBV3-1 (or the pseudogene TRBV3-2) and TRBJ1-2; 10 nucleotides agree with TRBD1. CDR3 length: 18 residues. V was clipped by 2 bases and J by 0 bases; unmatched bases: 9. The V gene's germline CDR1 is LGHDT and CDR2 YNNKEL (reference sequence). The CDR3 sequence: CASSQFGTGVGANYGYTF. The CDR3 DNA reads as TGTGCCAGCAGCCAATTCGGGACAGGGGTAGGAGCTAACTATGGCTACACCTTC.

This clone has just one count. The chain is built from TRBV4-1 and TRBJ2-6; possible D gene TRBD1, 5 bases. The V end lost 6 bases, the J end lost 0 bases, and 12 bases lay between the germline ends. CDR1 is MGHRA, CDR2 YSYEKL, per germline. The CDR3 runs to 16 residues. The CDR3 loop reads CASRTAIDSGANVLTF. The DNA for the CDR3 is TGCGCCAGCAGGACAGCAATTGACTCTGGGGCCAACGTCCTGACTTTC.

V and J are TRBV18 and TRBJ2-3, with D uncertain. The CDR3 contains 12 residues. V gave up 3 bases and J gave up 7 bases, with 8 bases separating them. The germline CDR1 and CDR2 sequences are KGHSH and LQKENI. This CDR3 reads CASSPQLNTQYF. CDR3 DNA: TGTGCCAGCTCACCCCAACTAAATACGCAGTATTTT.

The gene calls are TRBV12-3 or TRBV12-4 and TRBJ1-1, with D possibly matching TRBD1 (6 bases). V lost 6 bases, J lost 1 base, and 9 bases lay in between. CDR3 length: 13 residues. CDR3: CASSQTGNTEAFF. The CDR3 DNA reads TGTGCCAGCAGCCAGACAGGGAACACTGAAGCTTTCTTT.

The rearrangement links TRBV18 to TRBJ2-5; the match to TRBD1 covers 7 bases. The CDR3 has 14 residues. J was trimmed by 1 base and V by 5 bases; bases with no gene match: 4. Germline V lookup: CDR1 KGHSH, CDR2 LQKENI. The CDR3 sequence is CASSTDRVQETQYF. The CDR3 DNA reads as TGTGCCAGCTCAACCGACAGGGTCCAAGAGACCCAGTACTTC.

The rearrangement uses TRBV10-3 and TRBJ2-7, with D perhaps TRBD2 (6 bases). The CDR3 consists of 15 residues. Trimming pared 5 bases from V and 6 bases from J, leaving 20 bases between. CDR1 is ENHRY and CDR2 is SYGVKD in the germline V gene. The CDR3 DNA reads TGTGCCATCAGTCAAACCGGGGGAGCTACCGGCGAGCAGTACTTC. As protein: CAISQTGGATGEQYF.

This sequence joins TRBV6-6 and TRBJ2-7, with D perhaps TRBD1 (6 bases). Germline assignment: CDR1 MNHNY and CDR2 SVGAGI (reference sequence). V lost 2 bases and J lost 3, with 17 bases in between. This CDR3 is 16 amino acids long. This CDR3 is CASSYPKEGHLYEQYF. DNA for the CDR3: TGTGCCAGCAGTTACCCGAAAGAGGGACACCTCTACGAGCAGTACTTC.

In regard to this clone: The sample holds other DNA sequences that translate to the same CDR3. CDR3 loop: CASSYSTAYGYTF. The CDR3 coding sequence is TGTGCCAGCAGTTACTCGACAGCCTATGGCTACACCTTC. The chain has TRBV6-5 and TRBJ1-2, with D maybe TRBD1 (5 bases). This CDR3 has 13 residues. Germline V gives CDR1 MNHEY, CDR2 SVGAGI. Trimming took off 0 bases at V and 4 bases at J, with 6 bases between the two ends.

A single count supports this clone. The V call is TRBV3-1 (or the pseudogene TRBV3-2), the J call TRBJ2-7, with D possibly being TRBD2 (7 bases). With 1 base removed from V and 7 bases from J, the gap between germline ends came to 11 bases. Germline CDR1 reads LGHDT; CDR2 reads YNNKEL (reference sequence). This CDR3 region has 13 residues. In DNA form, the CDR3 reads TGTGCCAGCAGCCAAGTCGGGGGGCAGGAGCAGTACTTC. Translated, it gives CASSQVGGQEQYF.

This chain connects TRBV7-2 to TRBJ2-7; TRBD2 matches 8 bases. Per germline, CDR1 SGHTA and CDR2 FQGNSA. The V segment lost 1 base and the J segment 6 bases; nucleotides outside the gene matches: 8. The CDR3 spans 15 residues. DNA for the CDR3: TGTGCCAGCAGCTTAGAAGTTAGCGGGGTAAGCGAGCAGTACTTC. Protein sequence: CASSLEVSGVSEQYF.

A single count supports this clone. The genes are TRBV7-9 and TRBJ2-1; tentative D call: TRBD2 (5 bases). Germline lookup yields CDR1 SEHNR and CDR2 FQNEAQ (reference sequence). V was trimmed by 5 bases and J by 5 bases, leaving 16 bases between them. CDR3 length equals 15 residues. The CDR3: CASSPREYYHNEQFF. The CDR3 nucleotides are TGTGCCAGCAGCCCTCGGGAATATTATCACAATGAGCAGTTCTTC.

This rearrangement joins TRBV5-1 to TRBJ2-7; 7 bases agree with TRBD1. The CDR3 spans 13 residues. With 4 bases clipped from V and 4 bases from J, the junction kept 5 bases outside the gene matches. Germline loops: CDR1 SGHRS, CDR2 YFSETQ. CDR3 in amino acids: CASSPTGLYEQYF. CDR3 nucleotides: TGCGCCAGCAGCCCGACAGGGTTGTACGAGCAGTACTTC.

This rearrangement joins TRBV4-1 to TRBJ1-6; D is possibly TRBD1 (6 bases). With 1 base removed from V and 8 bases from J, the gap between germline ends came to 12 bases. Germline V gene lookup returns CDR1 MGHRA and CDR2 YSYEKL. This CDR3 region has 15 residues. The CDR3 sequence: CASSQVFGQYSPLHF. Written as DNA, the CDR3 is TGCGCCAGCAGCCAAGTCTTCGGACAGTATTCACCCCTCCACTTT.

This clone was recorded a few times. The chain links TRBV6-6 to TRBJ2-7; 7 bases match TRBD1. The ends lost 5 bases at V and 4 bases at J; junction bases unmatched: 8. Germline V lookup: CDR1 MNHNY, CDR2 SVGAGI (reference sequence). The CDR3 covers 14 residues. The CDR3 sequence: CASSNPPQGYEQYF. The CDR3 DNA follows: TGTGCCAGCAGTAACCCACCACAGGGGTACGAGCAGTACTTC.

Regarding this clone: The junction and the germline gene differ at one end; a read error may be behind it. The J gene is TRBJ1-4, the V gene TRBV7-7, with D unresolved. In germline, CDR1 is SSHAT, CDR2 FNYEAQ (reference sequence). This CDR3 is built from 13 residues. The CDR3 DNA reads TGTGCTAGCAGCTTTACAGCTAATGAAAAACTGTTTTTT. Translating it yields CASSFTANEKLFF.

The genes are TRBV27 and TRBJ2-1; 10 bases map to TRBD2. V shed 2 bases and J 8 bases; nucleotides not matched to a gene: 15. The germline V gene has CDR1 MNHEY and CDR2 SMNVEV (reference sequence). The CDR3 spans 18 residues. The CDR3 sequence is CASSLRSGLASGGYEQFF. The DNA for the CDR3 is TGTGCCAGCAGTTTAAGGTCGGGGTTGGCTAGCGGGGGCTATGAGCAGTTCTTC.